The next 32 T cell receptor beta chains were all read from a single sample in a study of CD8+ T cells in alopecia areata. Following RNA extraction, reverse transcription yielded cDNA that acted as the sequencing template. TCRdb's copy holds only in-frame clones and misses some; the assay was immunoSEQ multiplex PCR. The table lists around 140,000 clones, about 60% of them singletons. This sample comprised CD4+ T cells sorted from blood, obtained at week 0. The receptors derive from a human donor with alopecia areata.

There are a few counts of this clone. The V gene is TRBV19, the J gene TRBJ2-3, with D perhaps matching TRBD1 (5 bases). This CDR3 has 15 amino acids. Per germline, CDR1 LNHDA and CDR2 SQIVND (reference sequence). Trimming took 7 bases from V and 3 from J, leaving 17 bases between them. CDR3 DNA sequence: TGTGCCAGTACCAATTACGGACAATCTACAGATACGCAGTATTTT. This gives the protein CASTNYGQSTDTQYF.

The V gene is TRBV2, the J gene TRBJ1-1; D is perhaps TRBD1 (5 bases). Germline V CDR1 and CDR2: SNHLY, FYNNEI. The V end was cut by 7 bases, the J end by 4 bases, with 16 bases between. The CDR3 has 14 amino acids. CDR3 region: CASILRKGPTEAFF. The CDR3 DNA sequence: TGTGCCAGCATATTAAGGAAGGGGCCCACTGAAGCTTTCTTT.

The chain recombines TRBV5-1 with TRBJ1-1, with 11 bases aligning to TRBD1. Germline CDR1 is SGHRS and CDR2 is YFSETQ. The CDR3 covers 17 residues. The trim removed 4 bases at V and 2 bases at J, leaving 10 bases unmatched. This CDR3 is CASSPTPGTGGNTEAFF. The CDR3 coding sequence is TGCGCCAGCAGCCCCACTCCCGGGACAGGGGGAAACACTGAAGCTTTCTTT.

The V gene is TRBV25-1, the J gene TRBJ1-1; D ambiguous. CDR3 length equals 14 residues. Looked up from germline, CDR1 is MGHDK and CDR2 is SYGVNS. Trimming took 2 bases from V and 7 from J, leaving 14 bases between them. The CDR3 nucleotides are TGTGCCAGCAGTGAACCTCTCCGGTCCAGTGAAGCTTTCTTT. As protein: CASSEPLRSSEAFF.

The rearrangement links TRBV23-1 to TRBJ1-1; 10 nucleotides line up with TRBD1. TRBV23-1 carries the ORF label, with uncertain function. With 8 bases clipped from V and 1 base from J, the junction kept 16 bases outside the gene matches. The CDR3 has 18 residues. CDR3 in amino acids: CASRLDRGPVLRNTEAFF. The CDR3 bases are TGCGCCAGCCGACTCGACAGGGGGCCTGTTCTGAGGAACACTGAAGCTTTCTTT.

The chain joins TRBV7-2 to TRBJ1-2; D uncertain. V lost 1 base, J lost 4 bases, and 4 bases lay in between. This CDR3 contains 12 residues. The germline V gene has CDR1 SGHTA and CDR2 FQGNSA. The CDR3 sequence: CASSLEAYGYTF. CDR3 DNA sequence: TGTGCCAGCAGCTTAGAAGCCTATGGCTACACCTTC.

The genes are TRBV10-3 and TRBJ1-1, with a possible D match to TRBD1 (5 bases). V dropped 6 bases and J dropped 1 base, with 12 bases sitting between them. This CDR3 has 14 amino acids. CDR1 and CDR2 (germline): ENHRY, SYGVKD. In DNA form, the CDR3 reads TGTGCCATCAGGGAAACTAGGGGGAACACTGAAGCTTTCTTT. Translating it yields CAIRETRGNTEAFF.

This chain joins TRBV2 and TRBJ1-6, with D possibly matching TRBD1 (6 bases). The CDR3 sequence is 18 residues long. The V end was cut by 6 bases, the J end by 8 bases, with 26 bases between. Germline loops: CDR1 SNHLY, CDR2 FYNNEI. In nucleotides, the CDR3 is TGTGCCAGCAGCCTGCCCCCCAACCCGGGGGCCCGACATTCACCCCTCCACTTT. Amino acid sequence: CASSLPPNPGARHSPLHF.

This chain uses TRBV5-1 with TRBJ2-7; 11 nucleotides match TRBD2. J was trimmed by 3 bases and V by 4 bases; bases with no gene match: 6. Looked up from germline, CDR1 is SGHRS and CDR2 is YFSETQ. CDR3 length equals 15 residues. This chain's CDR3 is CASSDTSGGSYEQYF. The CDR3 bases are TGCGCCAGCAGCGATACTAGCGGGGGTAGCTACGAGCAGTACTTC.

The DNA of the CDR3 is TGTGCCAGCAGCGTAGACGAGGGTACTGGAAACACCATATATTTT. Encoded protein: CASSVDEGTGNTIYF. This chain joins TRBV9 and TRBJ1-3, with D uncertain. Between the trimmed V and J ends, which lost 0 bases and 2 bases, there was a span of 9 bases. Germline CDR1 reads SGDLS; CDR2 reads YYNGEE. The CDR3 runs 15 residues.

CDR3 loop: CSVETNEKLFF. CDR3 nucleotide sequence: TGCAGCGTTGAAACTAATGAAAAACTGTTTTTT. The chain combines TRBV29-1 with TRBJ1-4; D is uncertain. This CDR3 spans 11 amino acids. Trimming pared 2 bases from V and 2 bases from J, leaving 0 bases between. Germline V lookup: CDR1 SQVTM, CDR2 ANQGSEA.

A word on this clone: Germline and junction disagree at one end, which may indicate a read error. The rearrangement joins TRBV2 to TRBJ2-1, with 10 bases aligning to TRBD2. The CDR3 sequence is 13 residues long. In germline, CDR1 is SNHLY, CDR2 FYNNEI. The CDR3 nucleotides read TGTGCCAGCAGTGAAGCTCCTAGCGGGGGAAGGATCTTC. Its protein is CASSEAPSGGRIF.

The chain has TRBV9 and TRBJ2-5, with D hard to call. The CDR3 covers 11 residues. Per the germline V gene, CDR1 is SGDLS and CDR2 is YYNGEE. V lost 3 bases to trimming and J lost 3 bases, with 3 bases between them. This chain's CDR3 is CASSAEETQYF. The DNA of the CDR3 is TGTGCCAGCAGCGCGGAAGAGACCCAGTACTTC.

CDR3: CASSDRGLGNQPQHF. The CDR3, as DNA: TGTGCCAGCAGTGACAGGGGGCTGGGAAATCAGCCCCAGCATTTT. The chain joins TRBV2 to TRBJ1-5; 8 positions match TRBD1. Germline-derived CDR1 and CDR2 are SNHLY and FYNNEI. This CDR3 spans 15 amino acids. V shed 3 bases and J 4 bases; nucleotides not matched to a gene: 5.

This clone was observed a single time. This rearrangement joins TRBV7-2 to TRBJ2-2, with D possibly matching TRBD2 (6 bases). Per germline, CDR1 SGHTA and CDR2 FQGNSA. V was clipped by 3 bases and J by 0 bases, with 11 bases between them. The CDR3 is made up of 16 amino acids. The CDR3 protein is CASSFGGPTNTGELFF. The CDR3, as DNA: TGTGCCAGCAGCTTCGGGGGACCCACGAACACCGGGGAGCTGTTTTTT.

This clone was seen a handful of times. The rearrangement links TRBV7-9 to TRBJ1-1; TRBD1 is a possible D gene (6 bases). Germline loops: CDR1 SEHNR, CDR2 FQNEAQ (reference sequence). The CDR3 runs to 14 residues. The V end was cut by 4 bases, the J end by 4 bases, with 13 bases between. The CDR3 sequence is CASSSGVGGTEAFF. The CDR3 DNA is TGTGCCAGCAGCTCAGGGGTGGGAGGCACTGAAGCTTTCTTT.

The V and J genes are TRBV7-8 and TRBJ2-1; no firm D call. The ends were cut back, 5 bases at V and 3 bases at J, with 11 bases in the middle. Germline V gene lookup returns CDR1 SGHVS and CDR2 FQNEAQ. The CDR3 contains 14 residues. CDR3 DNA: TGTGCCAGCAGCCCCCGAATCCTCTACAATGAGCAGTTCTTC. Its protein product is CASSPRILYNEQFF.

The rearrangement links TRBV4-1 to TRBJ2-4, with D hard to call. Germline CDR1 reads MGHRA; CDR2 reads YSYEKL. The CDR3 has 15 amino acids. Trimming took off 5 bases at V and 0 bases at J, with 11 bases between the two ends. The chain's CDR3 is CASSYLGLAKNIQYF. The DNA for the CDR3 is TGCGCCAGCAGCTATCTCGGTCTAGCCAAAAACATTCAGTACTTC.

This clone has just a few counts. The chain links TRBV9 to TRBJ2-2, with D maybe TRBD1 (8 bases). The V end lost 6 bases, the J end lost 2 bases, and 17 bases lay between the germline ends. CDR3 size: 16 residues. Germline-derived CDR1 and CDR2 are SGDLS and YYNGEE. In DNA form, the CDR3 reads TGTGCCAGCACCCAGGGGGCGGGGGAAAACACCGGGGAGCTGTTTTTT. It encodes CASTQGAGENTGELFF.

This clone was seen more than once but under ten times. This chain joins TRBV25-1 and TRBJ2-3; tentatively, D is TRBD1 or TRBD2 (5 bases each). Germline V lookup: CDR1 MGHDK, CDR2 SYGVNS. V was shortened by 8 bases and J by 4 bases, with 19 bases between the two germline ends. The CDR3 has 15 residues. CDR3 coding DNA: TGTGCCAGCGGACGGGACGCACTGGACGCAGATACGCAGTATTTT. It encodes CASGRDALDADTQYF.

CDR3 bases: TGTGCCAGCAGCTTACAGGGAACAGATACGCAGTATTTT. It is translated as CASSLQGTDTQYF. V usage is TRBV2 and J usage is TRBJ2-3, with D possibly matching TRBD1 (6 bases). Germline assignment: CDR1 SNHLY and CDR2 FYNNEI. This CDR3 has 13 residues. V was shortened by 6 bases and J by 3 bases, with 10 bases between the two germline ends.

V is TRBV6-1 and J is TRBJ2-7; TRBD1 is a possible D gene (6 bases). The CDR3 is 12 residues long. Germline assignment: CDR1 MNHNS and CDR2 SASEGT. V was shortened by 5 bases and J by 6 bases, with 11 bases between the two germline ends. Written as DNA, the CDR3 is TGTGCCAGCAGTAGGACAGTAGCCGAGCAGTACTTC. Translating gives CASSRTVAEQYF.

This chain connects TRBV9 to TRBJ1-3; unclear D gene. The CDR3 length is 19 residues. V was pared by 0 bases and J by 0 bases, with 19 bases between. Germline-derived CDR1 and CDR2 are SGDLS and YYNGEE. In nucleotides, the CDR3 is TGTGCCAGCAGCGTAGAGGCCCCTTGGACTACGAGCTCTGGAAACACCATATATTTT. Its translation is CASSVEAPWTTSSGNTIYF.

This clone was recorded a few times. The V gene is TRBV9, the J gene TRBJ1-2; D is unresolved. Trimming cost V 1 base and J 8 bases, with 12 bases left between them. Germline V lookup: CDR1 SGDLS, CDR2 YYNGEE. CDR3 size: 13 residues. The CDR3 sequence: CASSVSVGEGYTF. The DNA for the CDR3 is TGTGCCAGCAGCGTAAGCGTTGGAGAGGGCTACACCTTC.

The V gene is TRBV5-1, the J gene TRBJ1-1, with D possibly matching TRBD1 (5 bases). Trimming left V 5 bases short and J 1 base short, with 9 bases between. This CDR3 is built from 13 residues. Germline lookup yields CDR1 SGHRS and CDR2 YFSETQ. The CDR3 sequence: CASREDRNTEAFF. The CDR3 nucleotides are TGCGCCAGCAGGGAAGACAGGAACACTGAAGCTTTCTTT.

The chain has TRBV10-3 and TRBJ1-4, with 7 bases identical to TRBD1. Trimming cost V 8 bases and J 6 bases; bases outside gene matches: 3. There are 12 residues in the CDR3. CDR1 ENHRY and CDR2 SYGVKD come from the germline V gene. The CDR3, as DNA: TGTGCCATCGGGGACAGCGATGAAAAACTGTTTTTT. Translation: CAIGDSDEKLFF.

In its sample, this clone was seen once. The rearrangement joins TRBV7-3 to TRBJ2-1; D uncertain. Germline CDR1 is SGHTA and CDR2 is FQGTGA. The V and J ends lost 5 bases and 7 bases respectively, with 9 bases between them. The length of the CDR3 is 12 residues. The DNA of the CDR3 is TGTGCCAGCAGCCCTCAGGTTAATGAGCAGTTCTTC. Residues: CASSPQVNEQFF.

This clone occurred once. This chain joins TRBV4-1 and TRBJ2-3, with D unresolved. This CDR3 comprises 16 residues. With 2 bases removed from V and 3 bases from J, the gap between germline ends came to 15 bases. Per germline, CDR1 MGHRA and CDR2 YSYEKL. The CDR3: CASSQSVTPTTDTQYF. CDR3 DNA: TGCGCCAGCAGCCAATCGGTCACACCCACGACAGATACGCAGTATTTT.

This clone was found a few times. At the DNA level, this CDR3 is encoded by other sequences in the same sample as well. The V gene is TRBV29-1, the J gene TRBJ2-1; D may match TRBD1 or TRBD2 (6 bases each). V dropped 7 bases and J dropped 4 bases, with 11 bases sitting between them. The CDR3 covers 12 residues. CDR1 is SQVTM and CDR2 is ANQGSEA in the germline V gene. The CDR3 spells CSGGAEYNEQFF. CDR3 coding DNA: TGCAGCGGGGGGGCAGAATACAATGAGCAGTTCTTC.

This clone was detected a few times. The chain has TRBV11-1 and TRBJ2-2; D might be TRBD1 (6 bases). Germline V gene sequence: CDR1 SGHAT, CDR2 FQDESV (reference sequence). This CDR3 has 14 residues. The V end lost 5 bases, the J end lost 1 base, and 8 bases lay between the germline ends. The CDR3 loop reads CASSQTGNTGELFF. CDR3 nucleotides: TGTGCCAGCAGCCAGACAGGGAACACCGGGGAGCTGTTTTTT.

The chain is built from TRBV5-1 and TRBJ1-6; D is undetermined. The CDR3 spans 15 residues. The germline gives CDR1 SGHRS, CDR2 YFSETQ. The germline V and J ends were trimmed by 0 bases and 10 bases, with 14 bases remaining between them. This CDR3 is CASSLDSPMGSPLHF. The CDR3 DNA is TGCGCCAGCAGCTTGGACAGCCCGATGGGGTCACCCCTCCACTTT.

J is TRBJ2-2 and V is TRBV29-1; 9 nucleotides match TRBD1. This CDR3 spans 14 amino acids. Germline CDR1 SQVTM, CDR2 ANQGSEA. Germline trimming cut 6 bases from V and 3 bases from J; bases unmatched to any gene: 5. CDR3 protein: CSVRTGVDTGELFF. CDR3 nucleotide sequence: TGCAGCGTGAGGACAGGGGTCGACACCGGGGAGCTGTTTTTT.